A single sample gave rise to the 30 T cell receptor beta chains below, sequenced in a study of CD8+ T cells in alopecia areata. In each case, RNA was isolated and then reverse transcribed into cDNA as the sequencing template. TCRdb's copy holds only in-frame clones and misses some; the assay was immunoSEQ multiplex PCR. The sample has 110,000 or so clones, 45% to 65% seen once; the top ten hold under 3.5%. Regarding treatment: oral pan-JAK inhibitor, 5-10 mg twice daily. The input for sequencing was CD4+ T cells sorted from blood, taken at week 24, from a patient treated with tofacitinib. The receptors derive from a human donor with alopecia areata.

In its sample, this clone was seen once. The chain employs TRBV14 and TRBJ1-6; D is ambiguous. Germline values: CDR1 SGHDN, CDR2 FVKESK. The V end lost 6 bases, the J end lost 7 bases, and 7 bases lay between the germline ends. The CDR3 extends over 12 amino acids. The DNA for the CDR3 is TGTGCCAGCAGGGAGGGAAATTCACCCCTCCACTTT. It encodes CASREGNSPLHF.

The V gene is TRBV4-1, the J gene TRBJ2-3; a weak D match, TRBD2 (6 bases). The CDR3 runs to 15 residues. V shed 0 bases and J shed 6 bases, with 13 bases lying between them. Germline V lookup: CDR1 MGHRA, CDR2 YSYEKL. CDR3 sequence (DNA): TGCGCCAGCAGCCAAGATGCCCCGGGGGATGATACGCAGTATTTT. Amino acids: CASSQDAPGDDTQYF.

This clone was detected only a few times. The CDR3 DNA sequence: TGCGCCAGCAGTGATCAGGGTTCCGGGGAGCTGTTTTTT. It codes for CASSDQGSGELFF. V is TRBV10-1 and J is TRBJ2-2; D possibly corresponds to TRBD1 (5 bases). Trimming removed 3 bases from V and 6 bases from J, with 8 bases in between. The germline V gene has CDR1 WNHNN and CDR2 SYGVQD (reference sequence). The CDR3 runs to 13 residues.

This chain connects TRBV5-1 to TRBJ2-3, with TRBD2 matching over 9 bases. After removal of 7 bases from V and 5 bases from J, the junction contained 14 bases not matched to a gene. Germline V gene lookup returns CDR1 SGHRS and CDR2 YFSETQ. The CDR3 contains 16 residues. CDR3 sequence reads: CASRGGGGASGDTQYF. Written as DNA, the CDR3 is TGCGCCAGCCGTGGAGGCGGGGGGGCCTCCGGAGATACGCAGTATTTT.

With respect to this clone: Being one base from a much bigger clone, this may be a read error. The chain is built from TRBV11-3 and TRBJ2-5; no clear D. V was cut by 0 bases and J by 5 bases, with 1 base left in between. The CDR3 consists of 11 residues. Germline V gene lookup returns CDR1 SGHNT and CDR2 YENEEA. The CDR3 region is CASSLEETQYF. For the CDR3, the DNA is TGTGCCAGCAGCTTAGAGGAGACCCAGTACTTC.

J is TRBJ2-7 and V is TRBV27, with TRBD2 matching over 7 bases. V shed 1 base, J shed 5 bases, and the junction held 5 bases outside the gene matches. The CDR3 totals 14 residues. The germline gives CDR1 MNHEY, CDR2 SMNVEV (reference sequence). CDR3: CASSLWGGSHEQYF. The CDR3 region has the DNA TGTGCCAGCAGTTTATGGGGGGGGTCCCACGAGCAGTACTTC.

On this clone: Other DNA sequences in this specimen translate into the identical CDR3. The CDR3 DNA reads as TGCGCCAGCAGCTTGGGGACACGAGAGACCCAGTACTTC. Translating gives CASSLGTRETQYF. The chain is built from TRBV5-1 and TRBJ2-5, with D possibly matching TRBD1 (5 bases). CDR3 size: 13 residues. The germline V and J ends were trimmed by 0 bases and 4 bases, with 7 bases remaining between them. Germline loops: CDR1 SGHRS, CDR2 YFSETQ.

The gene calls are TRBV27 and TRBJ2-3; no firm D call. The germline V gene has CDR1 MNHEY and CDR2 SMNVEV (reference sequence). Trimming took 5 bases from V and 6 from J, leaving 9 bases between them. This CDR3 has 12 residues. The CDR3 nucleotides are TGTGCCAGCAGTCCGAACTACGATACGCAGTATTTT. This translates into CASSPNYDTQYF.

This clone was observed a handful of times. This chain joins TRBV5-1 and TRBJ2-7; TRBD1 matches 9 bases. Trimming removed 4 bases from V and 3 bases from J; junction bases left unmatched: 5. Germline CDR1 reads SGHRS; CDR2 reads YFSETQ. The CDR3 length is 14 residues. DNA for the CDR3: TGCGCCAGCAGCAGAATGGACAGGGGCTACGAGCAGTACTTC. Translation: CASSRMDRGYEQYF. Full variable domain (missing parts from reference TRBV5-1 and TRBJ2-7): KAGVTQTPRYLIKTRGQQVTLSCSPISGHRSVSWYQQTPGQGLQFLFEYFSETQRNKGNFPGRFSGRQFSNSRSEMNVSTLELGDSALYLCASSRMDRGYEQYFGPGTRLTVT.

This clone was picked up a small number of times. V gene TRBV7-2 combines with J gene TRBJ2-7; D possibly uses TRBD1 or TRBD2 (5 bases each). This CDR3 has 14 residues. The germline gives CDR1 SGHTA, CDR2 FQGNSA. With 4 bases removed from V and 0 bases from J, the gap between germline ends came to 10 bases. The CDR3 loop reads CASSSRGYSYEQYF. CDR3 DNA: TGTGCCAGCAGCTCACGGGGCTACTCCTACGAGCAGTACTTC.

This clone appeared a single time. The chain recombines TRBV29-1 with TRBJ1-1; D is ambiguous. Per the germline V gene, CDR1 is SQVTM and CDR2 is ANQGSEA. The CDR3 has 10 amino acids. V shed 6 bases and J shed 3 bases, with 5 bases lying between them. CDR3 residues: CSVDDTEAFF. Written as DNA, the CDR3 is TGCAGCGTGGATGACACTGAAGCTTTCTTT.

The sample holds a few counts of this clone. The CDR3 end shows no conserved phenylalanine or tryptophan, and so a read error is likely. It is unclear where the CDR3 begins or ends on the DNA, so no DNA is shown, and the CDR3 is as TCRdb lists it. This sequence joins TRBV18 and TRBJ1-5. The germline CDR1 and CDR2 sequences are KGHSH and LQKENI. The CDR3 contains 8 residues when both ends are counted. The CDR3 region is CASSTETG.

This clone has just a few counts. The chain carries TRBV29-1 and TRBJ1-6, with 7 bases fitting TRBD1. The CDR3 has 13 amino acids. Trimming at V came to 7 bases and at J to 8 bases, leaving 8 bases not matched to a gene. Germline CDR1 is SQVTM and CDR2 is ANQGSEA. CDR3 sequence (DNA): TGCAGCGCCAAGACAGGGTTGGATTCACCCCTCCACTTT. It codes for CSAKTGLDSPLHF. Complete variable domain (other parts from reference TRBV29-1 and TRBJ1-6): SAVISQKPSRDICQRGTSLTIQCQVDSQVTMMFWYRQQPGQSLTLIATANQGSEATYESGFVIDKFPISRPNLTFSTLTVSNMSPEDSSIYLCSAKTGLDSPLHFGNGTRLTVT.

This sequence joins TRBV7-9 and TRBJ1-1; D is uncertain. Germline V lookup: CDR1 SEHNR, CDR2 FQNEAQ (reference sequence). The V gene lost 0 bases and the J gene lost 2 bases, with 7 bases spanning the gap. The CDR3 spans 14 residues. Here the CDR3 DNA reads TGTGCCAGCAGCTTAGCTATATCTAACACTGAAGCTTTCTTT. This codes for CASSLAISNTEAFF.

This clone was counted between two and nine times. The rearrangement joins TRBV19 to TRBJ1-1, with TRBD1 as a possible D gene (5 bases). CDR3 length: 15 residues. V was pared by 7 bases and J by 7 bases, with 22 bases between. Germline V gene data show CDR1 as LNHDA and CDR2 as SQIVND (reference sequence). CDR3 in amino acids: CASTSRAGEGSEAFF. CDR3 in DNA: TGTGCCAGTACCTCCCGGGCCGGGGAGGGGAGTGAAGCTTTCTTT.

The J gene is TRBJ1-5, the V gene TRBV30; a weak D match, TRBD1 (5 bases). This CDR3 contains 14 residues. V dropped 0 bases and J dropped 6 bases, with 12 bases sitting between them. From germline, CDR1 is GTSNPN and CDR2 SVGIG (reference sequence). The CDR3 loop reads CAWSVGTTSQPQHF. DNA for the CDR3: TGTGCCTGGAGTGTAGGGACTACTTCTCAGCCCCAGCATTTT.

This clone was recorded a few times. The CDR3 DNA sequence: TGCGCCAGCAGCTTCCTCTACCGGGCGAAGACTGAAGCTTTCTTT. It encodes CASSFLYRAKTEAFF. This chain joins TRBV5-1 and TRBJ1-1; D call uncertain. Germline V gene sequence: CDR1 SGHRS, CDR2 YFSETQ. Trimming stripped 2 bases from V and 5 bases from J, with 16 bases between. This CDR3 has 15 amino acids.

The genes are TRBV10-3 and TRBJ2-1; D tentatively reads TRBD1 or TRBD2 (5 bases each). The CDR3 has 14 amino acids. Germline CDR1 ENHRY, CDR2 SYGVKD. Trimming took off 7 bases at V and 5 bases at J, with 15 bases between the two ends. DNA for the CDR3: TGTGCCATCATGGGGACGTTGGGGAACAATGAGCAGTTCTTC. It is translated as CAIMGTLGNNEQFF.

This chain connects TRBV29-1 to TRBJ2-3; 7 bases fit TRBD2. The CDR3 is made up of 15 amino acids. After removal of 1 base from V and 2 bases from J, the junction contained 6 bases not matched to a gene. The V gene's germline CDR1 is SQVTM and CDR2 ANQGSEA. The CDR3: CSVEVQRGHTDTQYF. The DNA for the CDR3 is TGCAGCGTTGAAGTGCAGCGGGGCCACACAGATACGCAGTATTTT.

The chain recombines TRBV2 with TRBJ2-7, with 7 bases identical to TRBD1. From germline, CDR1 is SNHLY and CDR2 FYNNEI. The trim removed 6 bases at V and 1 base at J, leaving 6 bases unmatched. The CDR3 runs 14 residues. Here the CDR3 reads CASRSRTGSYEQYF. The CDR3 region has the DNA TGTGCCAGCAGATCTCGGACAGGTTCCTACGAGCAGTACTTC.

Only a few counts were recorded for this clone. The V and J genes are TRBV11-3 and TRBJ1-4; TRBD1 agrees at 9 bases. V shed 5 bases and J 8 bases; nucleotides not matched to a gene: 6. CDR1 is SGHNT, CDR2 YENEEA, per germline. This CDR3 spans 14 amino acids. CDR3 in amino acids: CASSPMGQGEKLFF. DNA for the CDR3: TGTGCCAGCAGCCCCATGGGACAGGGCGAAAAACTGTTTTTT.

The DNA of the CDR3 is TGTGCCTGGAGTGTACTGGGACAGGGGAATCAGCCCCAGCATTTT. It translates to CAWSVLGQGNQPQHF. The rearrangement joins TRBV30 to TRBJ1-5, with 10 positions matching TRBD1. The CDR3 length is 15 residues. After removal of 0 bases from V and 4 bases from J, the junction contained 3 bases not matched to a gene. Germline V gene lookup returns CDR1 GTSNPN and CDR2 SVGIG (reference sequence).

The CDR3 sequence is CASSQQGEQFF. The CDR3, as DNA: TGTGCCAGCAGCCAACAAGGTGAGCAGTTCTTC. The V and J genes are TRBV7-2 and TRBJ2-1; D is unclear. Per germline, CDR1 SGHTA and CDR2 FQGNSA. Trimming shortened V by 5 bases and J by 9 bases, and 8 bases separated the two germline ends. CDR3 length: 11 residues.

The J gene is TRBJ2-1, the V gene TRBV4-2, with 9 nucleotides matching TRBD2. CDR3 length: 20 amino acids. Germline V gives CDR1 LGHNA, CDR2 YNFKEQ. V trimming: 3 bases; J trimming: 8 bases; junction bases outside the gene matches: 23. The chain's CDR3 is CASSQLRAGGHIAPTDEQFF. In DNA, the CDR3 is TGTGCCAGCAGCCAGTTGAGAGCGGGGGGCCATATCGCCCCTACCGATGAGCAGTTCTTC.

The chain is built from TRBV29-1 and TRBJ1-2; maybe TRBD1 (6 bases). Germline V gene sequence: CDR1 SQVTM, CDR2 ANQGSEA. The CDR3 runs to 13 residues. The V end lost 6 bases, the J end lost 5 bases, and 16 bases lay between the germline ends. This CDR3 is CSVSGSGAYGYTF. The CDR3, as DNA: TGCAGCGTCAGTGGTTCAGGGGCTTATGGCTACACCTTC. The full variable domain, with the rest looked up from reference TRBV29-1 and TRBJ1-2, is SAVISQKPSRDICQRGTSLTIQCQVDSQVTMMFWYRQQPGQSLTLIATANQGSEATYESGFVIDKFPISRPNLTFSTLTVSNMSPEDSSIYLCSVSGSGAYGYTFGSGTRLTVV.

This clone appeared once. The chain has TRBV29-1 and TRBJ2-3; D call uncertain. The CDR3 sequence is 11 residues long. Between the trimmed V and J ends, which lost 2 bases and 4 bases, there was a span of 4 bases. CDR1 and CDR2 (germline): SQVTM, ANQGSEA. The CDR3, as DNA: TGCAGCGTTGAAACGTCAGATACGCAGTATTTT. Its translation: CSVETSDTQYF.

The J gene is TRBJ2-5, the V gene TRBV7-8, with unresolved D. The CDR3 consists of 14 residues. The ends were cut back, 1 base at V and 5 bases at J, with 11 bases in the middle. From germline, CDR1 is SGHVS and CDR2 FQNEAQ. In DNA form, the CDR3 reads TGTGCCAGCAGCTTAGTCGGAGTTGGTGAGACCCAGTACTTC. Its translation is CASSLVGVGETQYF.

This clone showed up just a few times. The chain employs TRBV19 and TRBJ2-1; D might be TRBD2 (6 bases). The V and J ends lost 8 bases and 7 bases respectively, with 15 bases between them. This CDR3 contains 13 residues. From germline, CDR1 is LNHDA and CDR2 SQIVND (reference sequence). The CDR3 spells CASLSAGRNEQFF. The DNA for the CDR3 is TGTGCCAGTCTATCGGCAGGGAGGAATGAGCAGTTCTTC.

The rearrangement links TRBV5-1 to TRBJ2-7; possibly TRBD1 for D (6 bases). The CDR3 totals 14 residues. Between the trimmed V and J ends, which lost 7 bases and 2 bases, there was a span of 16 bases. The germline CDR1 and CDR2 sequences are SGHRS and YFSETQ. The CDR3 coding sequence is TGCGCCAGCCGCAGGGGAGTCCCTCCCTACGAGCAGTACTTC. Its translation: CASRRGVPPYEQYF.

This rearrangement joins TRBV4-3 to TRBJ2-1; D is ambiguous. The V end lost 1 base, the J end lost 8 bases, and 12 bases lay between the germline ends. The CDR3 runs 14 residues. Germline CDR1 and CDR2: LGHNA and YSLEER. CDR3 region: CASSQVSATDEQFF. DNA for the CDR3: TGCGCCAGCAGCCAAGTGTCAGCGACGGATGAGCAGTTCTTC.